The 9 T cell receptor beta chains below come from one sample, sequenced in a study of blood T cell repertoires in COVID-19. Here immunoSEQ multiplex PCR was the method, and the copy in TCRdb shows in-frame clones only, minus some. The sample contains 200,000 to 250,000 clones, around 84% of which appear only once. Sequencing was performed on PBMCs or T cells enriched from blood (not recorded which). These receptor sequences come from a man aged 25 to 40 with acute COVID-19.

The chain links TRBV7-2 to TRBJ2-7; no firm D call. Trimming took off 1 base at V and 4 bases at J, with 8 bases between the two ends. Germline lookup yields CDR1 SGHTA and CDR2 FQGNSA. The CDR3 spans 13 residues. In DNA, the CDR3 is TGTGCCAGCAGCTTAGGCAGTAAGTACGAGCAGTACTTC. It specifies CASSLGSKYEQYF.

This clone occurred once. This rearrangement joins TRBV3-1 (or the pseudogene TRBV3-2) to TRBJ2-1; 7 nucleotides match TRBD2. The CDR3 totals 15 residues. Germline V gene data show CDR1 as LGHDT and CDR2 as YNNKEL (reference sequence). Unmatched junction bases numbered 7, after V lost 8 bases and J lost 0 bases. CDR3 DNA sequence: TGTGCCAGCGGAATCAGACTAGCCTCCTACAATGAGCAGTTCTTC. Protein sequence: CASGIRLASYNEQFF.

This clone was observed a few times. The chain is built from TRBV11-2 and TRBJ2-2, with D possibly TRBD2 on 5 matching bases. The CDR3 consists of 13 residues. V was pared by 5 bases and J by 7 bases, with 11 bases between. In germline, CDR1 is SGHAT, CDR2 FQNNGV. CDR3 sequence: CASSPSRDGELFF. The CDR3 DNA is TGTGCCAGCAGCCCCAGCCGGGACGGGGAGCTGTTTTTT.

This clone has just one count. This chain joins TRBV15 and TRBJ1-6; 7 positions agree with TRBD1. J lost 6 bases, V lost 6 bases, and 11 bases had no gene match. In germline, CDR1 is LNHNV, CDR2 YYDKDF (reference sequence). The CDR3 sequence is 16 residues long. CDR3 in amino acids: CATSGDSATFNSPLHF. CDR3 in DNA: TGTGCCACCAGTGGGGACAGCGCCACCTTTAATTCACCCCTCCACTTT.

The chain carries TRBV5-4 and TRBJ2-7; 8 positions match TRBD1. The CDR3 has 16 amino acids. Germline V gives CDR1 SGHNT, CDR2 YYREEE (reference sequence). J lost 0 bases, V lost 4 bases, and 9 bases had no gene match. The CDR3 loop reads CASSQPGGLSSYEQYF. The DNA of the CDR3 is TGTGCCAGCAGCCAACCAGGGGGCCTCTCCTCCTACGAGCAGTACTTC.

The V gene is TRBV19, the J gene TRBJ2-5; TRBD1 aligns across 8 bases. The CDR3 is 15 residues long. Germline lookup yields CDR1 LNHDA and CDR2 SQIVND (reference sequence). Trimming took 6 bases from V and 5 from J; bases not matched to a gene: 11. The chain's CDR3 is CASRDRAKLVETQYF. CDR3 sequence (DNA): TGTGCCAGTAGGGACAGGGCGAAACTGGTCGAGACCCAGTACTTC.

This clone came up once. The identical CDR3 is also encoded by other nucleotide sequences in the sample. The V call is TRBV7-2, the J call TRBJ1-5; D may be TRBD1 (6 bases). CDR1 is SGHTA, CDR2 FQGNSA, per germline. Trimming shortened V by 5 bases and J by 4 bases, and 15 bases separated the two germline ends. This CDR3 is built from 15 residues. The DNA of the CDR3 is TGTGCCAGCAGCGCAGCCGGGACAACTAATCAGCCCCAGCATTTT. This translates into CASSAAGTTNQPQHF.

This clone was observed a single time. V is TRBV27 and J is TRBJ1-1; D gene unclear. V was pared by 6 bases and J by 1 base, with 9 bases between. Germline V lookup: CDR1 MNHEY, CDR2 SMNVEV (reference sequence). The CDR3 is 13 residues long. The CDR3 is CASRQLPNTEAFF. The CDR3 DNA follows: TGTGCCAGCAGGCAGTTGCCGAACACTGAAGCTTTCTTT.

V usage is TRBV28 and J usage is TRBJ2-4; 7 bases fit TRBD2. Unmatched junction bases numbered 9, after V lost 4 bases and J lost 0 bases. The CDR3 loop spans 17 amino acids. Germline values: CDR1 MDHEN, CDR2 SYDVKM. CDR3 coding DNA: TGTGCCAGCAGTTCCGGCGGGGGAGGTGAAGCCAAAAACATTCAGTACTTC. Translation: CASSSGGGGEAKNIQYF.